One T cell receptor (beta chain) is described in this entry. The CDR3 runs 11 residues. Trimming left V 6 bases short and J 4 bases short, with 7 bases between. Germline CDR1 SNHLY, CDR2 FYNNEI. This entry is derived from a study of T cell changes during pregnancy in multiple sclerosis. The data were produced by immunoSEQ multiplex PCR, yet TCRdb's version contains in-frame clones alone and is incomplete. The sample gives roughly 99,000 clones, roughly 94% of which show up once; approximately 2% is in the top ten. The clonotype was recovered from a female donor in good health, enrolled as a control in a pregnancy study. The rearrangement links TRBV2 to TRBJ2-7; D unclear. The input for sequencing was peripheral blood, taken after pregnancy. In nucleotides, the CDR3 is TGTGCCAGCAGACTGTATTACGAGCAGTACTTC. Protein product: CASRLYYEQYF.